The 18 T cell receptor beta chains given below trace back to one sample, sequenced in a study of CD8 T cells in ankylosing spondylitis. TCRdb re-analysed the 5' RACE reads in MiXCR, keeping a single row per CDR3 protein. This repertoire shows around 140,000 distinct CDR3 sequences, roughly an eighth found once; its top ten account for around 4.1%. The specimen was blood, either unsorted or a sorted T cell fraction (not recorded which). These TCRs come from a female donor with ankylosing spondylitis or in good health (not recorded which).

This clonotype was recorded at least ten times. V and J are TRBV12-3 or TRBV12-4 and TRBJ2-2; TRBD2 is a possible D gene (6 bases). The CDR3 runs to 12 residues. V lost 8 bases to trimming and J lost 7 bases, with 11 bases between them. CDR3 region: CASGTGGGELFF. CDR3 DNA sequence: TGTGCCAGCGGTACCGGGGGCGGGGAGCTGTTTTTT.

The sample holds many counts of this clonotype. This chain links TRBV7-2 with TRBJ2-1; 7 nucleotides align to TRBD2. The V and J ends lost 3 bases and 4 bases, in that order; junction bases with no gene match: 6. The CDR3 is 15 residues long. Germline V gives CDR1 SGHTA, CDR2 FQGNSA. CDR3 residues: CASSLGGGIYNEQFF. DNA of the CDR3: TGTGCCAGCAGCTTGGGGGGGGGGATATACAATGAGCAGTTCTTC.

This clonotype was seen only a few times. The rearrangement uses TRBV6-1 and TRBJ2-2; D perhaps matches TRBD2 (6 bases). The germline V gene encodes CDR1 MNHNS and CDR2 SASEGT. The CDR3 length is 14 residues. Trimming removed 8 bases at V and 1 base at J, with 11 bases between. CDR3 sequence: CASHLGGNTGELFF. In DNA form, the CDR3 reads TGTGCCAGCCACCTGGGGGGGAACACCGGGGAGCTGTTTTTT.

There are many counts of this clonotype. This chain uses TRBV5-1 with TRBJ2-7; 7 bases are shared with TRBD1. The CDR3 covers 13 residues. The trim removed 1 base at V and 7 bases at J, leaving 5 bases unmatched. CDR1 and CDR2 from the germline V gene are SGHRS and YFSETQ. CDR3 protein: CASSLSQGKEQYF. The DNA of the CDR3 is TGCGCCAGCAGCTTGTCACAGGGGAAGGAGCAGTACTTC.

At least ten counts were recorded for this clonotype. This sequence joins TRBV3-1 and TRBJ2-7, with D maybe TRBD2 (7 bases). V was clipped by 4 bases and J by 3 bases, with 19 bases between them. CDR1 LGHDT and CDR2 YNNKEL come from the germline V gene (reference sequence). There are 16 residues in the CDR3. The CDR3: CASSLLPGGEIYEQYF. CDR3 DNA: TGTGCCAGCAGCCTACTACCGGGGGGCGAAATCTACGAGCAGTACTTC.

This clonotype came up many times. The chain has TRBV5-1 and TRBJ1-5; 9 bases are shared with TRBD1. V gave up 4 bases and J gave up 5 bases; unmatched junction bases: 4. CDR1 and CDR2 from the germline V gene are SGHRS and YFSETQ. The CDR3 contains 14 residues. Here the CDR3 DNA reads TGCGCCAGCAGCCCGGGGACAGGGTATCAGCCCCAGCATTTT. The encoded protein is CASSPGTGYQPQHF.

This clonotype was observed many times. The chain uses TRBV5-1 and TRBJ1-4; unclear D gene. Between the trimmed V and J ends, which lost 4 bases and 10 bases, there was a span of 17 bases. This CDR3 is 14 amino acids long. The V gene's germline CDR1 is SGHRS and CDR2 YFSETQ. Written as DNA, the CDR3 is TGCGCCAGCAGCGAGGACGGCCAGTCTAGAAAACTGTTTTTT. It encodes CASSEDGQSRKLFF. Filled out from reference TRBV5-1 and TRBJ1-4, the complete variable domain reads KAGVTQTPRYLIKTRGQQVTLSCSPISGHRSVSWYQQTPGQGLQFLFEYFSETQRNKGNFPGRFSGRQFSNSRSEMNVSTLELGDSALYLCASSEDGQSRKLFFGSGTQLSVL.

In this sample, this clonotype turned up many times. The V gene is TRBV27, the J gene TRBJ1-1; D not resolved. Trimming took 8 bases from V and 1 from J, leaving 11 bases between them. Germline CDR1 is MNHEY and CDR2 is SMNVEV (reference sequence). The CDR3 spans 13 residues. The CDR3 loop is CASSSRGNTEAFF. The CDR3 DNA reads TGTGCCAGCTCATCACGGGGGAACACTGAAGCTTTCTTT.

This clonotype was seen ten or more times. A much larger clonotype is one base distant, so this may be a read error. The genes are TRBV29-1 and TRBJ1-1; D is unclear. V was clipped by 6 bases and J by 1 base, with 3 bases between them. This CDR3 spans 10 amino acids. In germline, CDR1 is SQVTM, CDR2 ANQGSEA. The CDR3 sequence: CSVKNTEAFF. The CDR3 DNA is TGCAGCGTGAAGAACACTGAAGCTTTCTTT.

This clonotype showed up many times. The J gene is TRBJ2-1, the V gene TRBV5-6; D call uncertain. V shed 2 bases and J shed 0 bases, with 9 bases lying between them. CDR3 length: 15 amino acids. Per the germline V gene, CDR1 is SGHDT and CDR2 is YYEEEE. The CDR3 sequence is CASSLGASSYNEQFF. The DNA for the CDR3 is TGTGCCAGCAGCTTAGGCGCTAGCTCCTACAATGAGCAGTTCTTC.

This clonotype turned up a few times. The V gene is TRBV7-3, the J gene TRBJ1-1, with no clear D. Trimming removed 5 bases from V and 6 bases from J, with 13 bases in between. The CDR3 contains 13 residues. Germline CDR1 and CDR2: SGHTA and FQGTGA. This chain's CDR3 is CASSDAFGAEAFF. The DNA for the CDR3 is TGTGCCAGCAGCGACGCCTTCGGGGCTGAAGCTTTCTTT.

This clonotype was seen ten or more times. The chain uses TRBV20-1 and TRBJ2-5; 14 nucleotides match TRBD2. The CDR3 extends over 14 amino acids. The germline V gene encodes CDR1 DFQATT and CDR2 SNEGSKA (reference sequence). The V gene end was trimmed by 6 bases and the J gene end by 5 bases; junction bases not matched to a gene: 5. CDR3 in DNA: TGCAGTGCCGGACTAGCGGGAGGCCGGGAGACCCAGTACTTC. Translated, it gives CSAGLAGGRETQYF.

This clonotype appeared a single time. CDR3 DNA sequence: TGTGCCAGCAGCTCGACCGGGACTAGGGTGACTGAGCAGTTCTTC. Its protein product is CASSSTGTRVTEQFF. The chain employs TRBV7-3 and TRBJ2-1; 8 bases are shared with TRBD2. Germline lookup yields CDR1 SGHTA and CDR2 FQGTGA. The CDR3 has 15 amino acids. The trim removed 4 bases at V and 9 bases at J, leaving 11 bases unmatched.

In this sample, this clonotype turned up many times. This chain connects TRBV20-1 to TRBJ2-3; D unresolved. The germline V gene encodes CDR1 DFQATT and CDR2 SNEGSKA (reference sequence). This CDR3 has 13 residues. V was shortened by 0 bases and J by 5 bases, with 9 bases between the two germline ends. CDR3 protein: CSARDFPEDTQYF. The CDR3 DNA sequence: TGCAGTGCTAGAGATTTCCCTGAAGATACGCAGTATTTT.

This clonotype was recorded at least ten times. The chain combines TRBV20-1 with TRBJ1-1, with D maybe TRBD1 (5 bases). This CDR3 has 12 amino acids. V was shortened by 3 bases and J by 5 bases, with 10 bases between the two germline ends. The germline CDR1 and CDR2 sequences are DFQATT and SNEGSKA (reference sequence). The DNA of the CDR3 is TGCAGTGCTAGGCCGACAGTTACTGAAGCTTTCTTT. Protein sequence: CSARPTVTEAFF.

This clonotype has a count of ten or more. V usage is TRBV5-6 and J usage is TRBJ2-1; tentative D call: TRBD1 (5 bases). The germline CDR1 and CDR2 sequences are SGHDT and YYEEEE. The CDR3 contains 13 residues. Trimming removed 2 bases at V and 4 bases at J, with 7 bases between. As DNA, the CDR3 is TGTGCCAGCAGCTTCCGACAGTACAATGAGCAGTTCTTC. It yields the protein CASSFRQYNEQFF.

J is TRBJ2-5 and V is TRBV18; D is perhaps TRBD2 (5 bases). In germline, CDR1 is KGHSH, CDR2 LQKENI. With 3 bases removed from V and 4 bases from J, the gap between germline ends came to 9 bases. This CDR3 is 13 amino acids long. CDR3 region: CASSPLAGETQYF. The CDR3 nucleotides read TGTGCCAGCTCACCCCTAGCCGGAGAGACCCAGTACTTC.

In its sample, this clonotype was seen many times. The chain combines TRBV5-1 with TRBJ1-5; TRBD1 is a possible D gene (5 bases). The CDR3 runs 14 residues. Trimming removed 4 bases from V and 2 bases from J, with 10 bases in between. Germline values: CDR1 SGHRS, CDR2 YFSETQ. Here the CDR3 DNA reads TGCGCCAGCAGCGCCCAGGGTGGCAATCAGCCCCAGCATTTT. It codes for CASSAQGGNQPQHF.